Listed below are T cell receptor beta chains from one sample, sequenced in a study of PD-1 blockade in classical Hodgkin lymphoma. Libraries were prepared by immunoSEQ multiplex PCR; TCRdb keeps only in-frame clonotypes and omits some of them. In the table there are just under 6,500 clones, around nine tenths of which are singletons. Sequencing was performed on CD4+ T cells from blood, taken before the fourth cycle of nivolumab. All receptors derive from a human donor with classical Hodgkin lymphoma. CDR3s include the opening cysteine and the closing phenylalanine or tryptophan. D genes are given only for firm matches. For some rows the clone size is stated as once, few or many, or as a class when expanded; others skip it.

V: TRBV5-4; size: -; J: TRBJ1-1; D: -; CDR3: CASSLDRNTEAFF; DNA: TGTGCCAGCAGCTTGGACAGAAACACTGAAGCTTTCTTT
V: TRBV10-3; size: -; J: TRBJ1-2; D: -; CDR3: CAISESGAGGGYTF; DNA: TGTGCCATCAGTGAGTCTGGGGCTGGAGGTGGCTACACCTTC
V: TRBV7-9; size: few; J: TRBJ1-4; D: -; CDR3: CASSPVFAEKLFF; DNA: TGTGCCAGCAGCCCAGTGTTTGCGGAAAAACTGTTTTTT
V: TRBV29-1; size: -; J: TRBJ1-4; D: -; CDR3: CSVARQTNEKLFF; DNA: TGCAGCGTTGCGAGGCAGACTAATGAAAAACTGTTTTTT
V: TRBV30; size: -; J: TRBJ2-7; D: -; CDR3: CAGSGQEYEQYF; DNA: TGTGCCGGGAGCGGGCAGGAGTACGAGCAGTACTTC
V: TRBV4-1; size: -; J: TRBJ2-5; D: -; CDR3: CASSQARAETQYF; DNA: TGCGCCAGCAGCCAAGCCAGGGCGGAGACCCAGTACTTC
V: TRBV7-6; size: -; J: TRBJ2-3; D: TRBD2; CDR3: CASSLAPLAGGYTDTQYF; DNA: TGTGCCAGCAGCTTAGCTCCACTAGCGGGAGGGTACACAGATACGCAGTATTTT
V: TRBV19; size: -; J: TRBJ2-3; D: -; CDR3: CASSEFAAGTQQDTQYF; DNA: TGTGCCAGTAGTGAGTTCGCGGCGGGGACCCAACAGGATACGCAGTATTTT
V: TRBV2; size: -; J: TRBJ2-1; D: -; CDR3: CASKREGSYNEQFF; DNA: TGTGCCAGCAAGAGGGAAGGGAGCTACAATGAGCAGTTCTTC
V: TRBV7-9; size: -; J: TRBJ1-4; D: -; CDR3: CASSLVRGRESQKLFF; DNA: TGTGCCAGCAGCTTAGTCCGAGGCAGGGAGTCGCAAAAACTGTTTTTT
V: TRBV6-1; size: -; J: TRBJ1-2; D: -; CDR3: CASSEGPPDYGYTF; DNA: TGTGCCAGCAGTGAAGGGCCCCCTGACTATGGCTACACCTTC
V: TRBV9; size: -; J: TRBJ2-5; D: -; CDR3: CASSVASQGGRETQYF; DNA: TGTGCCAGCAGCGTAGCCTCCCAGGGGGGCAGGGAGACCCAGTACTTC
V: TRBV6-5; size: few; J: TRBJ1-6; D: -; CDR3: CASRPDGSNSPLHF; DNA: TGTGCCAGCAGGCCGGACGGAAGCAATTCACCCCTCCACTTT
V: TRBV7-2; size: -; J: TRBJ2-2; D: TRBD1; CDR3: CASSRTTRGHTGELFF; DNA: TGTGCCAGCAGCCGTACGACGAGGGGGCACACCGGGGAGCTGTTTTTT
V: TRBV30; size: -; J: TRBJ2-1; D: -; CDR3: CAWSMRGSEFF; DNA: TGTGCCTGGAGTATGCGAGGTTCTGAGTTCTTC
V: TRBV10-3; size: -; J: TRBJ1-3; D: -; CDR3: CAISESSRARNTIYF; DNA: TGTGCCATCAGTGAGTCGTCGCGGGCGAGAAACACCATATATTTT
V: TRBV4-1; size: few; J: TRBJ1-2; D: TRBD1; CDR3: CASSHVGQRTYGYTF; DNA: TGCGCCAGCAGCCACGTGGGACAGCGAACCTATGGCTACACCTTC
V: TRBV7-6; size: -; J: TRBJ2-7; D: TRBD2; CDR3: CASSLEPGGSSYEQYF; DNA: TGTGCCAGCAGCTTAGAACCGGGGGGGAGCTCCTACGAGCAGTACTTC
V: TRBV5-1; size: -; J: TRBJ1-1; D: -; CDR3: CASSLVLDSTSEAFF; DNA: TGCGCCAGCAGCTTGGTTCTGGACAGTACATCTGAAGCTTTCTTT
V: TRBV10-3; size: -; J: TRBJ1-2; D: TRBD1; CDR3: CAITGTGGGYGYTF; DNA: TGTGCCATCACCGGGACAGGGGGAGGCTATGGCTACACCTTC
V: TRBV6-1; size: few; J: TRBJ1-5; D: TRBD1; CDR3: CASRGDREGAQPQHF; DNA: TGTGCCAGCAGGGGGGACAGGGAGGGGGCTCAGCCCCAGCATTTT
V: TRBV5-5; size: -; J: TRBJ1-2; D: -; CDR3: CASSLVWGEIAGYTF; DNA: TGTGCCAGCAGCTTGGTTTGGGGAGAAATAGCTGGCTACACCTTC
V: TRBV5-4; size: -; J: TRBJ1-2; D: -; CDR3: CASSQALYGGYGYTF; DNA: TGTGCCAGCAGCCAGGCCCTTTATGGGGGCTATGGCTACACCTTC
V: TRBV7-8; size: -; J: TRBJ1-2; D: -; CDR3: CASSLARAAGSYTF; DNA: TGTGCCAGCAGCTTGGCCAGGGCAGCTGGAAGCTACACCTTC
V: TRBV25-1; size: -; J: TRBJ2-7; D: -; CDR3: CASMTFYEQYF; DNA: TGTGCCAGCATGACCTTCTACGAGCAGTACTTC
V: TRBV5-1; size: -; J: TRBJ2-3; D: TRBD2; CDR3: CASSPDGGRIKHTQYF; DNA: TGCGCCAGCAGCCCAGACGGGGGGAGGATAAAACATACGCAGTATTTT
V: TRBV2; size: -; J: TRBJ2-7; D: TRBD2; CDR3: CASSEALAGTYEQYF; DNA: TGTGCCAGCAGTGAAGCGTTAGCGGGAACCTACGAGCAGTACTTC
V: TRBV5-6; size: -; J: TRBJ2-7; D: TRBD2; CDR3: CASSLASRGGYEQYF; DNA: TGTGCCAGCAGCTTGGCCTCGCGGGGGGGCTACGAGCAGTACTTC
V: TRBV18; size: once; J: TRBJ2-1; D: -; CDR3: CASSRGRESSYNEQFF; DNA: TGTGCCAGCTCACGCGGCAGGGAGAGCTCCTACAATGAGCAGTTCTTC
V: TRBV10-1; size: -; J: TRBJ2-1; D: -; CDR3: CASSAVGNEQFF; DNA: TGCGCCAGCAGTGCGGTGGGGAATGAGCAGTTCTTC
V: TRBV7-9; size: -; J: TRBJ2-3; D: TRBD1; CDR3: CASSSPTGTATQYF; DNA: TGTGCCAGCAGCTCTCCGACAGGGACAGCAACGCAGTATTTT
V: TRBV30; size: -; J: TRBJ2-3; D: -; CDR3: CAWGFSTDTQYF; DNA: TGTGCCTGGGGGTTCAGCACAGATACGCAGTATTTT
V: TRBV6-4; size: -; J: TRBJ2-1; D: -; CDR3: CASSDSSGAVREQFF; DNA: TGTGCCAGCAGTGACTCTTCGGGGGCGGTGCGTGAGCAGTTCTTC
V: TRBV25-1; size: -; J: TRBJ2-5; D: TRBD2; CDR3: CASSAPGTRETQYF; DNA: TGTGCCAGCAGTGCCCCCGGGACTAGAGAGACCCAGTACTTC
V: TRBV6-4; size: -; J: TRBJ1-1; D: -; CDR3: CASSPDYRRLNTEAFF; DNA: TGTGCCAGCAGTCCTGATTATCGTCGTCTGAACACTGAAGCTTTCTTT
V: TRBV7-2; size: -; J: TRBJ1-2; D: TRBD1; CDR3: CASSSLPGQGSGGYTF; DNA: TGTGCCAGCAGCTCCCTTCCGGGACAGGGTTCGGGAGGCTACACCTTC
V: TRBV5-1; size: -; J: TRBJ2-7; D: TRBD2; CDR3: CASSSSSGSSSYEQYF; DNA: TGCGCCAGCAGCTCCTCTAGCGGATCGAGCTCCTACGAGCAGTACTTC
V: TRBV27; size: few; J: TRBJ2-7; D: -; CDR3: CASSLVGPTYEQYF; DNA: TGTGCCAGCAGTTTAGTGGGACCTACCTACGAGCAGTACTTC
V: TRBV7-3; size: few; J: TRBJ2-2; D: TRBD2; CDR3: CASSLRGLAGDYTGELFF; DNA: TGTGCCAGCAGCTTAAGAGGACTAGCGGGGGATTACACCGGGGAGCTGTTTTTT
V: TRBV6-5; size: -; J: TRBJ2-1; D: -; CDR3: CASSSRTEHNEQFF; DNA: TGTGCCAGCAGTTCCAGGACCGAACACAATGAGCAGTTCTTC
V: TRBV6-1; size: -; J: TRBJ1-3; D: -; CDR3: CASMERRAGNTIYF; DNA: TGTGCCAGCATGGAAAGGAGGGCTGGAAACACCATATATTTT
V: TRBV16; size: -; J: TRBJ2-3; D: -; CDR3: CASSQLDPSTDTQYF; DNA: TGTGCCAGCAGCCAATTAGATCCGAGCACAGATACGCAGTATTTT
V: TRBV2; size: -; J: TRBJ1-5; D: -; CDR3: CASSDKNSNQPQHF; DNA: TGTGCCAGCAGTGACAAAAATAGCAATCAGCCCCAGCATTTT
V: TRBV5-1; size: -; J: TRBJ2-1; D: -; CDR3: CASSLEGARVYNEQFF; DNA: TGCGCCAGCAGCTTGGAGGGTGCCAGGGTCTACAATGAGCAGTTCTTC
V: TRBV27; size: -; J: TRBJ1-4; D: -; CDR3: CASSLASGSPGPREKLFF; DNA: TGTGCCAGCAGTTTAGCGAGTGGAAGCCCTGGACCTAGGGAAAAACTGTTTTTT
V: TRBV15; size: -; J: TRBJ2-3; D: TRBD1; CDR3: CATSRATGVYTDTQYF; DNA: TGTGCCACCAGCAGAGCTACAGGGGTCTACACAGATACGCAGTATTTT
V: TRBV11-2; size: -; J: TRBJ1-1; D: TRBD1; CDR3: CASSGTGNMNTEAFF; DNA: TGTGCCAGCAGCGGGACAGGTAACATGAACACTGAAGCTTTCTTT
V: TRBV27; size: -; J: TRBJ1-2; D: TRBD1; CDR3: CASSSTGRNGYTF; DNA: TGTGCCAGCAGTTCGACAGGGCGGAATGGCTACACCTTC
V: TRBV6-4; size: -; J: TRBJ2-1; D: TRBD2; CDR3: CASSDSTGGLGNEQFF; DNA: TGTGCCAGCAGTGACTCGACGGGAGGTCTGGGGAATGAGCAGTTCTTC
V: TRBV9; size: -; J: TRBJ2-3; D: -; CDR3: CASSDHSGITDTQYF; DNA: TGTGCCAGCAGCGACCACTCAGGGATCACAGATACGCAGTATTTT
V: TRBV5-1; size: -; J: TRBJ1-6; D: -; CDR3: CASSLGGTGNSPLHF; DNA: TGCGCCAGCAGCTTGGGAGGCACAGGGAATTCACCCCTCCACTTT
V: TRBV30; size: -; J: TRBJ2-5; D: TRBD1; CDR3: CAWQTGAGETQYF; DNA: TGTGCCTGGCAGACAGGGGCCGGAGAGACCCAGTACTTC
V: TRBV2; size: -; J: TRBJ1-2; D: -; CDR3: CASSRDLGGYTF; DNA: TGTGCCAGCAGCAGGGACCTTGGTGGCTACACCTTC
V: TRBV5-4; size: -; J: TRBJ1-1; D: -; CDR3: CASSPRTAANTEAFF; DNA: TGTGCCAGCAGCCCCCGGACAGCCGCGAACACTGAAGCTTTCTTT
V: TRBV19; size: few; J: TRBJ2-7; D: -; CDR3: CASSADTLWTEQYF; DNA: TGTGCCAGTAGTGCGGACACCCTATGGACCGAGCAGTACTTC
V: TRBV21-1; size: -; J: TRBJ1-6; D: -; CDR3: CASSLDRGKSPLHF; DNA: TGTGCCAGCAGCCTGGACAGGGGTAAGTCACCCCTCCACTTT